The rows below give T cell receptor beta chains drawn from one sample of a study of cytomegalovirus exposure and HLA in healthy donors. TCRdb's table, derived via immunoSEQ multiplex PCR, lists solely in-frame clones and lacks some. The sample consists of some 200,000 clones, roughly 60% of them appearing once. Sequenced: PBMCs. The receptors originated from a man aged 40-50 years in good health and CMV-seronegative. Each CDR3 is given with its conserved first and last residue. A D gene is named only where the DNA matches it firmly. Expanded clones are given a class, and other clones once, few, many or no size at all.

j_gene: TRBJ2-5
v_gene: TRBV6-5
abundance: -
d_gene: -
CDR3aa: CASSEVYGQETQYF
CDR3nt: TGTGCCAGCAGTGAGGTTTATGGCCAAGAGACCCAGTACTTC

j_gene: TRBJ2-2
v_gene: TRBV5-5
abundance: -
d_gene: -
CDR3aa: CASSLQQGATGELFF
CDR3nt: TGTGCCAGCAGCTTGCAACAGGGAGCAACCGGGGAGCTGTTTTTT

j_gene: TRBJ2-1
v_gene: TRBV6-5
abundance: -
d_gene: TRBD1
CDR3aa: CAIPEKGQVYNEQFF
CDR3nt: TGTGCCATCCCCGAAAAGGGACAGGTATACAATGAGCAGTTCTTC

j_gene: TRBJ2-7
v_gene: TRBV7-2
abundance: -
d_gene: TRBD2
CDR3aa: CASSLNRPAGGPRGEQYF
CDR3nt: TGTGCCAGCAGCTTAAATCGGCCAGCGGGAGGTCCTCGGGGGGAGCAGTACTTC

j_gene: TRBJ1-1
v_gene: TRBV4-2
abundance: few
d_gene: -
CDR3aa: CASSQEWVSGGTEAFF
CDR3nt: TGTGCCAGCAGCCAAGAATGGGTATCGGGGGGTACTGAAGCTTTCTTT

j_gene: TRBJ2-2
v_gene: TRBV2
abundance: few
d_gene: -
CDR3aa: CASTRDSSTGELFF
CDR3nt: TGTGCCAGCACGCGGGACAGCTCCACCGGGGAGCTGTTTTTT

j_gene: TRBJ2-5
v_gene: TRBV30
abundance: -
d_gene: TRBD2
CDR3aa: CAWAESSGGETQYF
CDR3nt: TGTGCCTGGGCAGAGTCTAGCGGGGGAGAGACCCAGTACTTC

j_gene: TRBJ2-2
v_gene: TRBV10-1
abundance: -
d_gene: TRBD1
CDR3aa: CARVNPGTGVGATGELFF
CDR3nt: TGCGCCAGAGTAAATCCCGGGACAGGGGTGGGGGCCACCGGGGAGCTGTTTTTT

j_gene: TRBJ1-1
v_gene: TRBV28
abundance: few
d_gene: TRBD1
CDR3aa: CASRPTGGRANTEAFF
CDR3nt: TGTGCCAGCAGACCAACAGGGGGCCGGGCGAACACTGAAGCTTTCTTT

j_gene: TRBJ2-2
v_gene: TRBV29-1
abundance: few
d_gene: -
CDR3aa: CSAEDRPNTGELFF
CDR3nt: TGCAGCGCAGAGGACAGACCGAACACCGGGGAGCTGTTTTTT

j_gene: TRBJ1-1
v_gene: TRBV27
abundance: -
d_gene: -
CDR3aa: CASSPRTANTEAFF
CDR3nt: TGTGCCAGCAGCCCCCGGACAGCGAACACTGAAGCTTTCTTT

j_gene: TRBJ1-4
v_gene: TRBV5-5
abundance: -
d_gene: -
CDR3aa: CASSLAPGSIVEKLFF
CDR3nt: TGTGCCAGCAGCTTGGCCCCAGGCTCCATAGTTGAAAAACTGTTTTTT

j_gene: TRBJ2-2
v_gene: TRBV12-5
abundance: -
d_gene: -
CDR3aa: CASGLVTTSTGELFF
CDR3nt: TGTGCTAGTGGTCTCGTGACAACAAGCACCGGGGAGCTGTTTTTT

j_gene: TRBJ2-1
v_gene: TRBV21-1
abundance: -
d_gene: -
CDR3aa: CASTRGQGANNEQFF
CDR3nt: TGTGCCAGCACCCGTGGACAGGGGGCGAACAATGAGCAGTTCTTC

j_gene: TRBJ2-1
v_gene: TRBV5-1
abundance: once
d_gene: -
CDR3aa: CASSFLPQGSYNEQFF
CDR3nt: TGCGCCAGCAGCTTCCTCCCGCAGGGCTCCTACAATGAGCAGTTCTTC

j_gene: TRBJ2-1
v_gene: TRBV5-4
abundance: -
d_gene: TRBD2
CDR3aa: CASSFPGLAGIDEQFF
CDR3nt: TGTGCCAGCAGCTTCCCGGGACTAGCGGGTATAGATGAGCAGTTCTTC

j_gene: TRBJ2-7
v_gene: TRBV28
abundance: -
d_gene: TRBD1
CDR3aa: CASSMETGVPYEQYF
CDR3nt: TGTGCCAGCAGTATGGAGACAGGGGTTCCCTACGAGCAGTACTTC

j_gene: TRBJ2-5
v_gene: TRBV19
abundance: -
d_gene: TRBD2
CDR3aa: CASGPRLAQETQYF
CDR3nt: TGTGCCAGTGGTCCTCGACTAGCCCAAGAGACCCAGTACTTC

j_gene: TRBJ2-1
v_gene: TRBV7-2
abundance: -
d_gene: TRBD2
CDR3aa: CASSLALRSGSTEQFF
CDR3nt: TGTGCCAGCAGCTTAGCGTTGCGTAGCGGGAGTACTGAGCAGTTCTTC

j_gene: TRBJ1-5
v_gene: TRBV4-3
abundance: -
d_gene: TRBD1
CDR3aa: CASSPGQGRQPQHF
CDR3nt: TGCGCCAGCAGTCCGGGACAGGGTCGTCAGCCCCAGCATTTT

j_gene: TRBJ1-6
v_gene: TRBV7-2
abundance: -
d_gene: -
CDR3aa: CASSWSRNYNSPLHF
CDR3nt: TGTGCCAGCAGCTGGTCGCGGAACTATAATTCACCCCTCCACTTT

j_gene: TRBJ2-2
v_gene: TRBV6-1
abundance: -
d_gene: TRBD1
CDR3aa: CASRPGQGGTGELFF
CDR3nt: TGTGCCAGCAGACCGGGACAGGGGGGAACCGGGGAGCTGTTTTTT

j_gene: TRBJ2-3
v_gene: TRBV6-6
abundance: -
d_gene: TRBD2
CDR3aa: CASSYSVAGGLDTQYF
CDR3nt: TGTGCCAGCAGTTACTCGGTAGCGGGAGGCCTGGATACGCAGTATTTT

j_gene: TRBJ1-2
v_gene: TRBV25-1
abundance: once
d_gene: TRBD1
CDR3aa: CASSELGQGKSYTF
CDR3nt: TGTGCCAGCAGTGAATTGGGACAGGGGAAGAGCTACACCTTC

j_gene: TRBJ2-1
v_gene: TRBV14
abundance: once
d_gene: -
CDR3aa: CASSQGQIFPYNEQFF
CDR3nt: TGTGCCAGCAGCCAAGGTCAGATCTTTCCCTACAATGAGCAGTTCTTC

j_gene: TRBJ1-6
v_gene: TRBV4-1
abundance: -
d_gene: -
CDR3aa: CASSQQLSSYNSPLHF
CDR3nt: TGCGCCAGCAGCCAACAACTAAGCTCCTATAATTCACCCCTCCACTTT

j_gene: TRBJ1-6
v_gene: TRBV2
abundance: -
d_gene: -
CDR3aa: CASSEEGGVNSPLHF
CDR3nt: TGTGCCAGCAGTGAAGAGGGGGGGGTGAATTCACCCCTCCACTTT

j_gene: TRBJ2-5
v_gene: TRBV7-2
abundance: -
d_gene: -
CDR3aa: CASSFPRGGPQETQYF
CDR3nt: TGTGCCAGCAGCTTTCCGAGGGGGGGACCCCAAGAGACCCAGTACTTC

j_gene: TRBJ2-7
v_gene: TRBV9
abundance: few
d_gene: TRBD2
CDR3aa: CASSVGSGVSEGEQYF
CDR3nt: TGTGCCAGCAGCGTAGGTAGCGGGGTTAGTGAGGGCGAGCAGTACTTC

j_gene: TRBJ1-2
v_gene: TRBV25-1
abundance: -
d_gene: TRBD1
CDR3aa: CASSEGLAGGRVYGYTF
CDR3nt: TGTGCCAGCAGTGAAGGCCTTGCAGGGGGGCGAGTGTATGGCTACACCTTC

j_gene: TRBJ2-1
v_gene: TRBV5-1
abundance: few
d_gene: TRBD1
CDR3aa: CASSLVQPGQGADEQFF
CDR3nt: TGCGCCAGCAGCTTGGTCCAGCCGGGACAGGGGGCGGATGAGCAGTTCTTC

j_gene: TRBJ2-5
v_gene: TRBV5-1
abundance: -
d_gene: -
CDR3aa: CASSSRTEGETQYF
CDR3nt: TGCGCCAGCAGCTCAAGGACAGAAGGAGAGACCCAGTACTTC

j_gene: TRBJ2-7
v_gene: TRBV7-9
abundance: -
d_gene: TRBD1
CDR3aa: CASSLSGQAYEQYF
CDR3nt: TGTGCCAGCAGCTTATCGGGACAGGCCTACGAGCAGTACTTC

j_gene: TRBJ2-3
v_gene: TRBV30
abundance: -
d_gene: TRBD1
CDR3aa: CAWSSGTGATVDTQYF
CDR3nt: TGTGCCTGGAGTAGTGGGACAGGGGCGACCGTGGATACGCAGTATTTT

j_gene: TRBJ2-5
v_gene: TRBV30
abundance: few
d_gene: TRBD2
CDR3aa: CAWSVGAGGDKETQYF
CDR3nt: TGTGCCTGGAGTGTAGGAGCGGGGGGGGACAAAGAGACCCAGTACTTC

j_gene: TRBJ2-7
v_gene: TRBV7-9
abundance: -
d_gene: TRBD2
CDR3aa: CASSPGTSALEQYF
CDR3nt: TGTGCCAGCAGCCCCGGGACTAGCGCCCTCGAGCAGTACTTC

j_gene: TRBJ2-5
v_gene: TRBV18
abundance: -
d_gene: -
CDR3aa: CASSPLNQETQYF
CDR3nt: TGTGCCAGCTCACCCCTAAACCAAGAGACCCAGTACTTC

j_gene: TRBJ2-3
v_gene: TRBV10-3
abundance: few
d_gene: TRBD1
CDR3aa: CAISGTGKSTDTQYF
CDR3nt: TGTGCCATCAGTGGGACAGGGAAGAGCACAGATACGCAGTATTTT

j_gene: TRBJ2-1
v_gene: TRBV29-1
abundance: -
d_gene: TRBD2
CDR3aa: CSEGLAGAYNEQFF
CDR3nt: TGCAGCGAGGGACTAGCGGGGGCCTACAATGAGCAGTTCTTC

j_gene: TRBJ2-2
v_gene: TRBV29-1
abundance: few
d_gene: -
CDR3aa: CSVLSDTGELFF
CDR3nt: TGCAGCGTTCTTAGCGACACCGGGGAGCTGTTTTTT

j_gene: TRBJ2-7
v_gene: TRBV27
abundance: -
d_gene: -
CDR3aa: CASSLGAGGDEQYF
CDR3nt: TGTGCCAGCAGTTTAGGGGCTGGAGGGGACGAGCAGTACTTC

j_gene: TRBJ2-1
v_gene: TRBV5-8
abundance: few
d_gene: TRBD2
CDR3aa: CASSLSAGGPSNEQFF
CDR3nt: TGTGCCAGCAGCTTGTCTGCGGGGGGGCCTAGCAATGAGCAGTTCTTC

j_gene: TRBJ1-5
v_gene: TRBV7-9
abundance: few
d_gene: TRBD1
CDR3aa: CASGLWTGGKSNQPQHF
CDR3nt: TGTGCCAGCGGACTGTGGACAGGGGGCAAGAGCAATCAGCCCCAGCATTTT

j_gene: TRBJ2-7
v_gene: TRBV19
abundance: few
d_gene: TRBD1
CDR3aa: CASSIKLTGGHEQYF
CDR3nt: TGTGCCAGTAGTATAAAGTTGACAGGGGGTCACGAGCAGTACTTC

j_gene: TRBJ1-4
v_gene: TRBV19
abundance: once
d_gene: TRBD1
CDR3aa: CASSTLTGGGEKLFF
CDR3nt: TGTGCCAGTAGTACATTGACAGGGGGCGGTGAAAAACTGTTTTTT

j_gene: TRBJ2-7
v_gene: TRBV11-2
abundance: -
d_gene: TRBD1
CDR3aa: CASSGTGTVYEQYF
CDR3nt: TGTGCCAGCAGTGGAACCGGGACAGTCTACGAGCAGTACTTC

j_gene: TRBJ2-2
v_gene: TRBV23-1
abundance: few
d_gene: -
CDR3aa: CASSLRGTANTGELFF
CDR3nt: TGCGCCAGCAGTCTCCGGGGGACTGCGAACACCGGGGAGCTGTTTTTT

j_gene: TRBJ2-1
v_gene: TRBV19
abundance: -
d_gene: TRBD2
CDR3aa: CASSWQGLAYNEQFF
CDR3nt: TGTGCCAGTAGTTGGCAGGGACTAGCCTACAATGAGCAGTTCTTC

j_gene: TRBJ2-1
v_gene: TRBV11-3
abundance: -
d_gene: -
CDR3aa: CASSSRTSNNEQFF
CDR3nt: TGTGCCAGCAGCTCTCGGACAAGCAACAATGAGCAGTTCTTC

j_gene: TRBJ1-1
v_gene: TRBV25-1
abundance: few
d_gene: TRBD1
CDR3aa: CASSPSPGQGFSNTEAFF
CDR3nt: TGTGCCAGCAGTCCCTCCCCGGGACAGGGATTTAGTAACACTGAAGCTTTCTTT

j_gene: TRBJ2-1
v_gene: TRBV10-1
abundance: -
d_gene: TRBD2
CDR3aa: CASSERSGNCNEQFF
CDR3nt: TGCGCCAGCAGTGAAAGGAGCGGGAATTGCAATGAGCAGTTCTTC

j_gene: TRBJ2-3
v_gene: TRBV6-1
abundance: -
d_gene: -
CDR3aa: CASSDGGGTDTQYF
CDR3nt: TGTGCCAGCAGCGACGGAGGAGGCACAGATACGCAGTATTTT

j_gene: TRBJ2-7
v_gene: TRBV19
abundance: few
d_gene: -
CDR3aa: CASSIKQGYEQYF
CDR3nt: TGTGCCAGTAGTATAAAACAGGGCTACGAGCAGTACTTC

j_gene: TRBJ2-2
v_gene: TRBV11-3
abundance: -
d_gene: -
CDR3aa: CASSLEWGEATGELFF
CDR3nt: TGTGCCAGCAGCTTAGAGTGGGGAGAGGCCACCGGGGAGCTGTTTTTT

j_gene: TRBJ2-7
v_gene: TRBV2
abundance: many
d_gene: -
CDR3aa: CASSGVSREQYF
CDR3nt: TGTGCCAGCAGTGGCGTCTCTCGAGAGCAGTACTTC